This TCR beta chain was profiled in a study of blood T cell repertoires in COVID-19. As handled by the study authors: Amplification of reference gene primers provided the estimated nucleated cell counts. The assay was immunoSEQ multiplex PCR, and TCRdb's table has in-frame clones only and misses some. Clone size and the V and J calls come from that table; the DNA yielded D and trimming. Altogether around 300,000 clones are present, around 90% being singletons, with the ten largest covering 3% to 4%. Germline V gene sequence: CDR1 MNHEY, CDR2 SVGAGI. Unmatched junction bases numbered 2, after V lost 0 bases and J lost 6 bases. This CDR3 has 15 amino acids.

The origin of this receptor is a woman in her thirties or forties with acute or convalescent COVID-19. The rearrangement uses TRBV6-5 and TRBJ1-1, with 12 bases lining up with TRBD1. The sequenced material came from peripheral blood. The CDR3 region is CASSYSGTGGSEAFF. The CDR3 DNA follows: TGTGCCAGCAGTTACTCTGGGACAGGGGGCTCTGAAGCTTTCTTT.